This T cell receptor beta chain was observed in a study of blood T cell repertoires in COVID-19. Germline lookup yields CDR1 KGHDR and CDR2 SFDVKD. Unmatched junction bases numbered 0, after V lost 6 bases and J lost 5 bases. The CDR3 contains 14 residues. Only in-frame clones appear in the TCRdb table, and some are missing; sequencing was by immunoSEQ multiplex PCR. The sample consists of under 200,000 clones, approximately 90% of them appearing once. The source of this sequence is a woman aged 18 to 35 who had recovered from COVID-19. The rearrangement links TRBV24-1 to TRBJ2-2, with 12 nucleotides matching TRBD2. The sample taken for sequencing was PBMCs or T cells enriched from blood (not recorded which). CDR3 region: CATSTSGRTGELFF. The CDR3 coding sequence is TGTGCCACCAGTACTAGCGGGAGGACCGGGGAGCTGTTTTTT.